Listed here are 4 T cell receptor beta chains from one sample, sequenced in a study of blood T cell repertoires in COVID-19. Assay: immunoSEQ multiplex PCR; the TCRdb copy retains only in-frame clones and omits some. The sample carries some 90,000 clones, approximately 87% recorded once. The source material was peripheral blood. The receptor source for this set is a human donor in a cohort sampled during active COVID-19.

The CDR3 reads CASSPRAGEYEQYF. For the CDR3, the DNA is TGTGCCAGCAGCCCACGGGCGGGGGAATACGAGCAGTACTTC. V is TRBV7-2 and J is TRBJ2-7; the match to TRBD2 covers 7 bases. The V and J ends lost 5 bases and 4 bases, in that order; junction bases with no gene match: 8. The CDR3 length is 14 residues. Germline V gene lookup returns CDR1 SGHTA and CDR2 FQGNSA.

This chain joins TRBV14 and TRBJ1-2; the match to TRBD1 covers 8 bases. Trimming took 0 bases from V and 5 from J; bases not matched to a gene: 5. Germline V gives CDR1 SGHDN, CDR2 FVKESK. The CDR3 is made up of 15 amino acids. CDR3 DNA sequence: TGTGCCAGCAGCCAAGATCGGAGGACAGGGTATGGCTACACCTTC. Translated: CASSQDRRTGYGYTF.

This clone has only a few counts. The chain has TRBV14 and TRBJ1-5; no reliable D call. V lost 3 bases and J lost 2, with 8 bases in between. In germline, CDR1 is SGHDN, CDR2 FVKESK. CDR3 length equals 14 residues. The CDR3 region is CASSHQGGNQPQHF. The DNA for the CDR3 is TGTGCCAGCAGCCATCAAGGAGGCAATCAGCCCCAGCATTTT. The full variable domain, with the rest looked up from reference TRBV14 and TRBJ1-5, is EAGVTQFPSHSVIEKGQTVTLRCDPISGHDNLYWYRRVMGKEIKFLLHFVKESKQDESGMPNNRFLAERTGGTYSTLKVQPAELEDSGVYFCASSHQGGNQPQHFGDGTRLSIL.

Here the CDR3 DNA reads TGTGCCAGCAGCCCTCCTGGGGGACAGGGCAATCAGCCCCAGCATTTT. This codes for CASSPPGGQGNQPQHF. The chain has TRBV28 and TRBJ1-5; 8 nucleotides line up with TRBD1. CDR3 length: 16 amino acids. Germline CDR1 MDHEN, CDR2 SYDVKM. Trimming took 6 bases from V and 2 from J; bases not matched to a gene: 9. The variable domain in full, with the rest retrieved from reference TRBV28 and TRBJ1-5, is DVKVTQSSRYLVKRTGEKVFLECVQDMDHENMFWYRQDPGLGLRLIYFSYDVKMKEKGDIPEGYSVSREKKERFSLILESASTNQTSMYLCASSPPGGQGNQPQHFGDGTRLSIL.